The clone carrying this T cell receptor beta chain was seen many times. Its specificity is unknown. These data originate in a study of naive and memory T cell subsets. Study observations and caveats: TCR abundance followed a power law differing between naive and memory subsets.

V lost 7 bases to trimming and J lost 6 bases; unmatched junction nucleotides: 12. This CDR3 is 15 amino acids long. Germline CDR1 is MNHNS and CDR2 is SASEGT. The beta constant-region primer was an equimolar mix of two oligonucleotides covering TRBC1 and TRBC2. TCRdb re-analysed the UMI-ligation and nested PCR reads in MiXCR, keeping a single row per CDR3 protein. The sample carries approximately 27,000 distinct CDR3 sequences, around 10% recorded once. The chain combines TRBV6-1 with TRBJ2-3, with TRBD1 matching over 8 bases. Sequenced input: effector memory CD4+ T cells from blood. Stated subset: effector memory, CD45RA- CD27-. The TCR sequence derives from a human donor in good health. CDR3 in amino acids: CASIHAGTGRDTQYF. The CDR3 bases are TGTGCCAGCATACACGCCGGGACAGGTCGGGATACGCAGTATTTT.